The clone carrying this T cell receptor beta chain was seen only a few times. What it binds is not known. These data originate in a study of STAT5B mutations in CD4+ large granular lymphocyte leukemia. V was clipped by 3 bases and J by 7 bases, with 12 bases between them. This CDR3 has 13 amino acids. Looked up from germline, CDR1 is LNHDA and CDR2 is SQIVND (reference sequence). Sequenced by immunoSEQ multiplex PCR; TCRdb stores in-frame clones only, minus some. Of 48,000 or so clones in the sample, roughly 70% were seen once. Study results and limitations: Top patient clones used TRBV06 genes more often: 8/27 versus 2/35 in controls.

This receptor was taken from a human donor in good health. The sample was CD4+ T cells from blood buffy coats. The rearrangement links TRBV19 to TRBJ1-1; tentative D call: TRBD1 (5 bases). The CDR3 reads CASSILEGLEAFF. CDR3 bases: TGTGCCAGTAGTATTCTCGAGGGACTTGAAGCTTTCTTT.